Listed below are T cell receptor beta chains from one sample, sequenced in a study of OX40 agonist ivuxolimab in advanced cancers. TCRdb keeps only in-frame clones here, not all; method: immunoSEQ multiplex PCR. The repertoire consists of around 90,000 clones, with 70% to 90% occurring once and the leading ten covering 4.5% to 5.5%. The sequenced sample was CD4+ or CD8+ T cells sorted from blood, obtained in a trial of the OX40 agonist ivuxolimab. These receptor sequences come from an adult with an advanced solid tumor such as melanoma, head and neck, liver or kidney cancer. CDR3s include the opening cysteine and the closing phenylalanine or tryptophan. Each record gives: J gene, D gene, V gene, clone size, CDR3 protein, CDR3 DNA. The D gene is left open where the match is weak. Size tells how often a clone was seen (once, few, many) or the class of an expanded clone, and some rows leave it out.

J gene: TRBJ1-4
D gene: -
V gene: TRBV13
clone size: -
CDR3 protein: CASSSGPDRRNEKLFF
CDR3 DNA: TGTGCCAGCAGCTCAGGACCCGACAGGCGCAATGAAAAACTGTTTTTT

J gene: TRBJ2-3
D gene: -
V gene: TRBV9
clone size: once
CDR3 protein: CASTLRGAPPSTDTQYF
CDR3 DNA: TGTGCCAGCACCCTACGGGGGGCACCCCCTAGCACAGATACGCAGTATTTT

J gene: TRBJ2-5
D gene: TRBD1
V gene: TRBV28
clone size: -
CDR3 protein: CASSIRDRVSETQYF
CDR3 DNA: TGTGCCAGCAGTATAAGGGACAGGGTTTCGGAGACCCAGTACTTC

J gene: TRBJ2-5
D gene: -
V gene: TRBV11-2
clone size: -
CDR3 protein: CASSLERDSGGQETQYF
CDR3 DNA: TGTGCCAGCAGCTTAGAGAGGGACTCCGGCGGCCAAGAGACCCAGTACTTC

J gene: TRBJ1-5
D gene: -
V gene: TRBV2
clone size: -
CDR3 protein: CASSEAWRGQGNQPQHF
CDR3 DNA: TGTGCCAGCAGTGAAGCGTGGCGGGGGCAAGGCAATCAGCCCCAGCATTTT

J gene: TRBJ2-3
D gene: -
V gene: TRBV29-1
clone size: few
CDR3 protein: CSGRLGGDTQYF
CDR3 DNA: TGCAGCGGCCGACTAGGGGGAGATACGCAGTATTTT

J gene: TRBJ1-3
D gene: -
V gene: TRBV9
clone size: -
CDR3 protein: CASSEQKSSGNTIYF
CDR3 DNA: TGTGCCAGCAGCGAACAGAAGAGCTCTGGAAACACCATATATTTT

J gene: TRBJ2-3
D gene: TRBD1
V gene: TRBV7-2
clone size: -
CDR3 protein: CASSWDRGQDTQYF
CDR3 DNA: TGTGCCAGCAGTTGGGACAGGGGGCAAGATACGCAGTATTTT

J gene: TRBJ2-3
D gene: TRBD2
V gene: TRBV10-1
clone size: once
CDR3 protein: CASSDLGLAGDKDTQYF
CDR3 DNA: TGCGCCAGCAGTGACCTGGGGCTAGCGGGAGATAAAGATACGCAGTATTTT

J gene: TRBJ2-1
D gene: TRBD2
V gene: TRBV10-3
clone size: -
CDR3 protein: CAIRSGSSYNEQFF
CDR3 DNA: TGTGCCATCAGGAGCGGGAGCTCCTACAATGAGCAGTTCTTC

J gene: TRBJ2-2
D gene: TRBD1
V gene: TRBV6-1
clone size: -
CDR3 protein: CASSWDRNTGELFF
CDR3 DNA: TGTGCCAGCAGCTGGGACAGGAACACCGGGGAGCTGTTTTTT

J gene: TRBJ2-1
D gene: -
V gene: TRBV27
clone size: -
CDR3 protein: CASSPTTNYNEQFF
CDR3 DNA: TGTGCCAGCAGTCCAACGACAAATTACAATGAGCAGTTCTTC

J gene: TRBJ1-1
D gene: -
V gene: TRBV7-9
clone size: few
CDR3 protein: CASSSTVDTEAFF
CDR3 DNA: TGTGCCAGCAGCTCGACAGTGGACACTGAAGCTTTCTTT

J gene: TRBJ2-1
D gene: -
V gene: TRBV6-1
clone size: -
CDR3 protein: CASSAYSIF
CDR3 DNA: TGTGCCAGCAGTGCCTACAGTATCTTC

J gene: TRBJ2-3
D gene: TRBD2
V gene: TRBV5-4
clone size: -
CDR3 protein: CASSPGTSGFTDTQYF
CDR3 DNA: TGTGCCAGCAGCCCGGGGACTAGCGGTTTCACAGATACGCAGTATTTT

J gene: TRBJ2-1
D gene: -
V gene: TRBV6-5
clone size: few
CDR3 protein: CASSDSGKQFF
CDR3 DNA: TGTGCCAGCAGTGACTCCGGGAAGCAGTTCTTC

J gene: TRBJ2-7
D gene: TRBD2
V gene: TRBV19
clone size: -
CDR3 protein: CASSIRGEIGEQYF
CDR3 DNA: TGTGCCAGTAGTATACGGGGGGAAATTGGCGAGCAGTACTTC